The rows below give T cell receptor beta chains drawn from one sample of a study of blood T cell repertoires in COVID-19. Method: immunoSEQ multiplex PCR; TCRdb's copy keeps in-frame clones and lacks some. This table has roughly 120,000 clones, 80% to 90% appearing once. Sample: peripheral blood. These receptors were collected from a man between 65 and 79 years old with active or convalescent COVID-19. CDR3s include the opening cysteine and the closing phenylalanine or tryptophan. D genes are given only for firm matches. Rows may omit the clone size; those that give it use once, few, many or a size class.

13 - TRBJ2-3 TRBV7-2 - TGTGCCAGCAGCTTCGCAGGACAGGATACGCAGTATTTT CASSFAGQDTQYF
13 TRBD1 TRBJ1-4 TRBV2 - TGTGCCAGCGAGGGACAGGGGGCTAGAAAACTGTTTTTT CASEGQGARKLFF
14 TRBD1 TRBJ2-7 TRBV6-5 - TGTGCCAGCAGTCCGTGGACAGGGGGATACGAGCAGTACTTC CASSPWTGGYEQYF
16 - TRBJ2-1 TRBV21-1 once TGTGCCAGCCGGTCACTAGCGGGAGGGATCGACAATGAGCAGTTCTTC CASRSLAGGIDNEQFF
21 - TRBJ2-6 TRBV15 - TGTGCCACCAGCAGAGCGGAACCGCACAACAGGGCATCACTGGGGGCCAACGTCCTGACTTTC CATSRAEPHNRASLGANVLTF
13 TRBD1 TRBJ1-2 TRBV6-6 - TGTGCCAGCAGTTCCCGGGACAGCGATGGCTACACCTTC CASSSRDSDGYTF
14 - TRBJ1-3 TRBV29-1 - TGCAGCGTTGAAGATAGCGGCTCTGGAAACACCATATATTTT CSVEDSGSGNTIYF
18 - TRBJ2-7 TRBV11-2 once - CASSSSVSTHFGSYEQYF
15 - TRBJ1-1 TRBV7-2 - TGTGCCAGCAGCTTAACCGGACAGAGTTTGTCGGGAGCTTTCTTT CASSLTGQSLSGAFF
15 TRBD1 TRBJ1-5 TRBV28 - TGTGCCAGCAGCCTACTCACAGGGGCGGATCAGCCCCAGCATTTT CASSLLTGADQPQHF
16 TRBD2 TRBJ2-1 TRBV18 - TGTGCCAGCTCACCTGGGACTAGCGGGGACTACAATGAGCAGTTCTTC CASSPGTSGDYNEQFF
15 TRBD2 TRBJ2-7 TRBV7-9 - TGTGCCAGCAGCTTGGGGGGGACTGCACACAGTGAGCAGTACTTC CASSLGGTAHSEQYF
12 TRBD1 TRBJ1-5 TRBV6-5 - TGTGCCAGCTGGGACAGGGGTGAGCCCCAGCATTTT CASWDRGEPQHF
15 TRBD1 TRBJ1-2 TRBV2 - TGTGCCAGCAGTGAGGGGGACAGGGAACGCTATGGCTACACCTTC CASSEGDRERYGYTF
15 - TRBJ2-7 TRBV29-1 - TGCAGCGTTGACGGACCATCCGGGAACGACTACGAGCAGTACTTC CSVDGPSGNDYEQYF
17 TRBD1 TRBJ2-7 TRBV27 - TGTGCCAGCAGTTTAAAGATACCGGGACAGTCCTCCTACGAGCAGTACTTC CASSLKIPGQSSYEQYF